The rows below give T cell receptor beta chains drawn from one sample of a study of STAT3 mutations in large granular lymphocyte leukemia. Profiled with immunoSEQ multiplex PCR; TCRdb holds only in-frame clones, not every one. The table lists over 30,000 clones, about 88% of them singletons. Sequenced material: PBMCs. The origin of the receptors is a human donor with T large granular lymphocyte leukemia. Some clones in this sample may be carry-over from other donors' samples. CDR3s include the opening cysteine and the closing phenylalanine or tryptophan. The D gene is left open where the match is weak. Only part of the rows carry a size: once, few, many, or a class if the clone is expanded.

V gene: TRBV19; J gene: TRBJ1-2; clone size: -; D gene: -; CDR3 DNA: TGTGCCAGTAATAGGGGGACTGGCTACACCTTC; CDR3 protein: CASNRGTGYTF
V gene: TRBV5-1; J gene: TRBJ2-7; clone size: -; D gene: -; CDR3 DNA: TGCGCCAGCAGTCAAACAGGGCCCTACGAGCAGTACTTC; CDR3 protein: CASSQTGPYEQYF
V gene: TRBV5-8; J gene: TRBJ1-1; clone size: -; D gene: -; CDR3 DNA: TGTGCCAGCAGCTTGTTGGGACGCCTGAACACTGAAGCTTTCTTT; CDR3 protein: CASSLLGRLNTEAFF
V gene: TRBV28; J gene: TRBJ1-6; clone size: few; D gene: -; CDR3 DNA: TGTGCCAGCAGTTTGGACAAAAATTCACCCCTCCACTTT; CDR3 protein: CASSLDKNSPLHF
V gene: TRBV28; J gene: TRBJ1-6; clone size: -; D gene: TRBD1; CDR3 DNA: TGTGCCAGCAGGACTGCCGGACAGGGATCGACTTCACCCCTCCACTTT; CDR3 protein: CASRTAGQGSTSPLHF
V gene: TRBV5-1; J gene: TRBJ2-1; clone size: -; D gene: -; CDR3 DNA: TGCGCCAGCAGCTTGGGCTCTCGAGGTGAGCAGTTCTTC; CDR3 protein: CASSLGSRGEQFF
V gene: TRBV5-1; J gene: TRBJ2-3; clone size: -; D gene: TRBD2; CDR3 DNA: TGCGCCAGCAGCTTCCGCGGGGGGGCTGCAGATACGCAGTATTTT; CDR3 protein: CASSFRGGAADTQYF
V gene: TRBV18; J gene: TRBJ2-3; clone size: -; D gene: -; CDR3 DNA: TGTGCCAGCTCACCAGGGACAGATACGCAGTATTTT; CDR3 protein: CASSPGTDTQYF
V gene: TRBV11-1; J gene: TRBJ1-1; clone size: -; D gene: TRBD1; CDR3 DNA: TGTGCCAGCAGCTTCAGGGGGCAGAACACTGAAGCTTTCTTT; CDR3 protein: CASSFRGQNTEAFF
V gene: TRBV7-2; J gene: TRBJ1-1; clone size: once; D gene: -; CDR3 DNA: TGTGCCAGCAGTCTAACGAACACTGAAGCTTTCTTT; CDR3 protein: CASSLTNTEAFF
V gene: TRBV29-1; J gene: TRBJ1-2; clone size: -; D gene: -; CDR3 DNA: TGCAGCGTTGAATTGACCGCCGGGTATGGCTACACCTTC; CDR3 protein: CSVELTAGYGYTF
V gene: TRBV4-2; J gene: TRBJ2-1; clone size: -; D gene: TRBD1; CDR3 DNA: TGTGCCAGCAGCCAAGAAGAGGGGACAGTCTACAATGAGCAGTTCTTC; CDR3 protein: CASSQEEGTVYNEQFF
V gene: TRBV27; J gene: TRBJ2-1; clone size: -; D gene: -; CDR3 DNA: TGTGCCAGCAGTTTGAATTCCTACAATGAGCAGTTCTTC; CDR3 protein: CASSLNSYNEQFF
V gene: TRBV5-6; J gene: TRBJ2-7; clone size: once; D gene: -; CDR3 DNA: TGTGCCAGCAGCTTTAGTGTTGGAGGGGCCTACGAGCAGTACTTC; CDR3 protein: CASSFSVGGAYEQYF
V gene: TRBV7-2; J gene: TRBJ2-7; clone size: -; D gene: -; CDR3 DNA: TGTGCCAGCAGCTTAGTACCTCAGGGCTACGAGCAGTACTTC; CDR3 protein: CASSLVPQGYEQYF
V gene: TRBV5-4; J gene: TRBJ1-6; clone size: -; D gene: -; CDR3 DNA: TGTGCCAGCAGCTCCGGGACGGCGAATTCACCCCTCCACTTT; CDR3 protein: CASSSGTANSPLHF
V gene: TRBV7-8; J gene: TRBJ1-3; clone size: -; D gene: -; CDR3 DNA: TGTGCCAGCAGCTTACGGGTCTCTGGAAACACCATATATTTT; CDR3 protein: CASSLRVSGNTIYF
V gene: TRBV5-1; J gene: TRBJ2-2; clone size: -; D gene: -; CDR3 DNA: TGCGCCAGCAGCTCCCCGTTGGCCGACACCGGGGAGCTGTTTTTT; CDR3 protein: CASSSPLADTGELFF
V gene: TRBV2; J gene: TRBJ2-3; clone size: -; D gene: -; CDR3 DNA: TGTGCCATCCCGGGACAATCTAGCACAGATACGCAGTATTTT; CDR3 protein: CAIPGQSSTDTQYF
V gene: TRBV9; J gene: TRBJ1-4; clone size: once; D gene: TRBD1; CDR3 DNA: TGTGCCAGCAGCGCAAGGACAGGGGGAAGTGAAAAACTGTTTTTT; CDR3 protein: CASSARTGGSEKLFF
V gene: TRBV5-4; J gene: TRBJ1-4; clone size: -; D gene: -; CDR3 DNA: TGTGCCAGCAGCTGGGGGGCTCCGGGAGAAAAACTGTTTTTT; CDR3 protein: CASSWGAPGEKLFF
V gene: TRBV7-9; J gene: TRBJ1-1; clone size: -; D gene: TRBD1; CDR3 DNA: TGTGCCAGCCTACCCCAGACAGGGGGCAAGGTGCTCACTGAAGCTTTCTTT; CDR3 protein: CASLPQTGGKVLTEAFF
V gene: TRBV5-1; J gene: TRBJ1-1; clone size: -; D gene: -; CDR3 DNA: TGCGCCAGCAGGGATACAGGGAACACTGAAGCTTTCTTT; CDR3 protein: CASRDTGNTEAFF
V gene: TRBV18; J gene: TRBJ1-3; clone size: -; D gene: TRBD1; CDR3 DNA: TGTGCCAGCTCACCTCTGGGGCAGGGGGCATCCGGAAACACCATATATTTT; CDR3 protein: CASSPLGQGASGNTIYF
V gene: TRBV5-1; J gene: TRBJ1-4; clone size: -; D gene: -; CDR3 DNA: TGCGCCAGCAGCTTGGAGGGAACTAATGAAAAACTGTTTTTT; CDR3 protein: CASSLEGTNEKLFF
V gene: TRBV5-4; J gene: TRBJ2-1; clone size: -; D gene: -; CDR3 DNA: TGTGCCAGCAGCTTGTCGGGCAACCGCAGGGGTGAGCAGTTCTTC; CDR3 protein: CASSLSGNRRGEQFF
V gene: TRBV28; J gene: TRBJ1-5; clone size: -; D gene: TRBD1; CDR3 DNA: TGTGCCAGCAGCTCTCCAGGACAGGGCAGCAATCAGCCCCAGCATTTT; CDR3 protein: CASSSPGQGSNQPQHF
V gene: TRBV19; J gene: TRBJ1-5; clone size: -; D gene: -; CDR3 DNA: TGTGCCAGTAGTACGGTGGGGGAGGGAGGCAATCAGCCCCAGCATTTT; CDR3 protein: CASSTVGEGGNQPQHF
V gene: TRBV5-1; J gene: TRBJ2-7; clone size: once; D gene: -; CDR3 DNA: TGCGCCAGCAGCCAAACCGGGACGGATCCCTACGAGCAGTACTTC; CDR3 protein: CASSQTGTDPYEQYF
V gene: TRBV6-6; J gene: TRBJ2-6; clone size: -; D gene: -; CDR3 DNA: TGTGCCAGCAGGTCAAGGGTATCTGGGGCCAACGTCCTGACTTTC; CDR3 protein: CASRSRVSGANVLTF
V gene: TRBV7-9; J gene: TRBJ2-7; clone size: once; D gene: -; CDR3 DNA: TGTGCCAGCACCGTCAGCCACCCGTCGGGCGAGCAGTACTTC; CDR3 protein: CASTVSHPSGEQYF
V gene: TRBV27; J gene: TRBJ1-1; clone size: -; D gene: -; CDR3 DNA: TGTGCCAGCAGTATCTCCGGGACCTACACTGAAGCTTTCTTT; CDR3 protein: CASSISGTYTEAFF
V gene: TRBV2; J gene: TRBJ1-5; clone size: -; D gene: -; CDR3 DNA: TGTGCCAGCAAGGATACGGGGGCGGGAAGTCAGCCCCAGCATTTT; CDR3 protein: CASKDTGAGSQPQHF
V gene: TRBV18; J gene: TRBJ1-1; clone size: -; D gene: TRBD1; CDR3 DNA: TGTGCCAGCTCACTCCGGGACAGGGTATCCGGTACTGAAGCTTTCTTT; CDR3 protein: CASSLRDRVSGTEAFF
V gene: TRBV15; J gene: TRBJ1-5; clone size: -; D gene: TRBD1; CDR3 DNA: TGTGCCACCAGCAACGGACAGGCCGCAATCCAGCCCCAGCATTTT; CDR3 protein: CATSNGQAAIQPQHF